This T cell receptor (beta chain) is drawn from a study of beta chain features in type 1 diabetes. Across the study: On cell yields, gender and age, patients and healthy donors were similar.

cDNA synthesis used the whole RNA isolate, giving expressed TCRB sequences. The data were produced by immunoSEQ multiplex PCR, yet TCRdb's version contains in-frame clones alone and is incomplete. This sample carries more than 250,000 clones, roughly 15% of them seen once, and the ten largest clones take less than 0.02%. The junction had 8 bases not matched to a gene; V was cut back by 3 bases and J by 11 bases. This CDR3 comprises 14 residues. CDR1 is LNHDA, CDR2 SQIVND, per germline (reference sequence). A note on this clone: What it binds is not known.

The study, taken as a whole, reports: Across all four CD4+ subsets, people with type 1 diabetes showed modestly shorter TCRB CDR3s. Possible PCR preference for shorter templates applied equally to patients and controls.

The chain has TRBV19 and TRBJ1-5; 9 positions agree with TRBD1. This clonotype was sampled from a man between 18 and 35 years old with type 1 diabetes. The sample taken for sequencing was naive CD4+ T cells from blood. CDR3 in amino acids: CASSILQGAVAQHF. CDR3 DNA sequence: TGTGCCAGTAGTATTCTACAGGGGGCGGTGGCCCAGCATTTT.